This passage covers 22 T cell receptor beta chains from one sample sequenced in a study of control samples from healthy donors and cancer patients. Sequencing was performed with immunoSEQ multiplex PCR; in TCRdb, only in-frame clones are kept and a portion is missing. The sample shows 120,000 or so clones, roughly 91% of them seen only once. Sequenced: PBMCs. These receptors came from a man aged 45-65 years with head and neck cancer.

The chain joins TRBV29-1 to TRBJ1-2, with 9 bases identical to TRBD1. The CDR3 extends over 13 amino acids. The germline CDR1 and CDR2 sequences are SQVTM and ANQGSEA. Trimming removed 7 bases from V and 6 bases from J; junction bases left unmatched: 9. The CDR3 DNA is TGCAGCGCCCTACAGCGGACAGGGGATGGCTACACCTTC. Translation gives CSALQRTGDGYTF.

The gene calls are TRBV15 and TRBJ1-2, with D hard to call. Germline V gene lookup returns CDR1 LNHNV and CDR2 YYDKDF (reference sequence). The CDR3 length is 15 residues. Trimming pared 0 bases from V and 6 bases from J, leaving 14 bases between. CDR3 residues: CATSRDPRGKDGYTF. CDR3 DNA: TGTGCCACCAGCAGAGATCCTCGGGGAAAAGATGGCTACACCTTC.

The rearrangement links TRBV18 to TRBJ1-2; D call uncertain. This CDR3 region has 13 residues. Germline-derived CDR1 and CDR2 are KGHSH and LQKENI. The germline V and J ends were trimmed by 5 bases and 8 bases, with 15 bases remaining between them. The CDR3 DNA is TGTGCCAGCTCATTTGACCGGGATGGAGGCTACACCTTC. Protein: CASSFDRDGGYTF.

The DNA of the CDR3 is TGTGCCAGCAGTGAGGTGGGACTTACAAATGAGCAGTTCTTC. It encodes CASSEVGLTNEQFF. The chain combines TRBV6-1 with TRBJ2-1; TRBD2 might be the D (6 bases). CDR1 and CDR2 (germline): MNHNS, SASEGT. V lost 3 bases and J lost 7, with 13 bases in between. The length of the CDR3 is 14 residues.

The chain uses TRBV6-4 and TRBJ2-1, with unresolved D. With 4 bases removed from V and 0 bases from J, the gap between germline ends came to 10 bases. Germline CDR1 MRHNA, CDR2 SNTAGT. This CDR3 region has 15 residues. CDR3 loop: CASSAGIGSYNEQFF. The CDR3 DNA reads as TGTGCCAGCAGTGCGGGTATTGGCTCCTACAATGAGCAGTTCTTC.

This clone was found a few times. V gene TRBV12-3 or TRBV12-4 combines with J gene TRBJ2-1; 9 bases are shared with TRBD2. With 9 bases clipped from V and 10 bases from J, the junction kept 10 bases outside the gene matches. This CDR3 has 13 residues. The CDR3 protein is CASELAGPGEQFF. In DNA form, the CDR3 reads TGTGCCAGTGAACTAGCGGGCCCCGGGGAGCAGTTCTTC.

J is TRBJ2-3 and V is TRBV5-6; D is ambiguous. Trimming left V 2 bases short and J 3 bases short, with 16 bases between. The CDR3 runs 16 residues. The germline V gene encodes CDR1 SGHDT and CDR2 YYEEEE. The CDR3 DNA sequence: TGTGCCAGCAGCTTACCGGGCTTAACCTTTACAGATACGCAGTATTTT. Its translation is CASSLPGLTFTDTQYF.

V usage is TRBV5-6 and J usage is TRBJ2-5; the match to TRBD2 covers 13 bases. Trimming removed 0 bases from V and 3 bases from J; junction bases left unmatched: 5. The germline V gene encodes CDR1 SGHDT and CDR2 YYEEEE. This CDR3 region has 17 residues. For the CDR3, the DNA is TGTGCCAGCAGCTTGGCCGGTGGACTAGCGGGGGAAGAGACCCAGTACTTC. It encodes CASSLAGGLAGEETQYF.

V and J are TRBV2 and TRBJ1-2; D gene ambiguous. Germline CDR1 and CDR2: SNHLY and FYNNEI. There are 12 residues in the CDR3. Trimming cost V 5 bases and J 8 bases, with 12 bases left between them. CDR3 loop: CASSPEKRGYTF. Here the CDR3 DNA reads TGTGCCAGCAGTCCAGAGAAGCGGGGCTACACCTTC.

The gene calls are TRBV28 and TRBJ1-1, with D possibly matching TRBD1 (6 bases). V lost 10 bases and J lost 4, with 16 bases in between. The CDR3 is 13 amino acids. Germline lookup yields CDR1 MDHEN and CDR2 SYDVKM. For the CDR3, the DNA is TGTGCCACGACAGGAGCTCCCCCCACTGAAGCTTTCTTT. Amino acids: CATTGAPPTEAFF.

This clone came up once. V gene TRBV19 combines with J gene TRBJ1-5; no definite D call. This CDR3 spans 15 amino acids. Deletions cut 4 bases from V and 6 bases from J, with 16 bases between. Germline V gene lookup returns CDR1 LNHDA and CDR2 SQIVND (reference sequence). Written as DNA, the CDR3 is TGTGCCAGTAGTACACCCCTTGGGCCCCCTCAGCCCCAGCATTTT. Its protein product is CASSTPLGPPQPQHF.

The CDR3 DNA is TGTGCCAGCGGCACAGGGGACGCTAACTATGGCTACACCTTC. Amino acids: CASGTGDANYGYTF. V is TRBV27 and J is TRBJ1-2, with 7 bases fitting TRBD1. The CDR3 sequence is 14 residues long. Germline V CDR1 and CDR2: MNHEY, SMNVEV (reference sequence). V was clipped by 8 bases and J by 0 bases; unmatched bases: 6.

The gene calls are TRBV7-8 and TRBJ1-5, with D unclear. Germline V CDR1 and CDR2: SGHVS, FQNEAQ. This CDR3 is 16 amino acids long. The ends were cut back, 5 bases at V and 7 bases at J, with 21 bases in the middle. The CDR3 region is CASSGRRGHGVQPQHF. CDR3 nucleotide sequence: TGTGCCAGCAGCGGCCGTCGGGGTCACGGAGTCCAGCCCCAGCATTTT.

This rearrangement joins TRBV7-3 to TRBJ2-5; D unclear. The CDR3 has 13 amino acids. Between the trimmed V and J ends, which lost 2 bases and 5 bases, there was a span of 9 bases. Germline V gives CDR1 SGHTA, CDR2 FQGTGA. Here the CDR3 reads CASSLVSWETQYF. The CDR3 DNA sequence: TGTGCCAGCAGCTTAGTGAGTTGGGAGACCCAGTACTTC.

The chain has TRBV5-1 and TRBJ2-3; no definite D call. The V gene lost 2 bases and the J gene lost 3 bases, with 7 bases spanning the gap. Germline V gene data show CDR1 as SGHRS and CDR2 as YFSETQ. This CDR3 is built from 13 residues. The CDR3 loop is CASSFGVTDTQYF. For the CDR3, the DNA is TGCGCCAGCAGCTTCGGAGTAACAGATACGCAGTATTTT.

This CDR3 reads CASSLGQNEKLFF. CDR3 in DNA: TGCGCCAGCAGCTTGGGTCAAAATGAAAAACTGTTTTTT. The chain links TRBV5-1 to TRBJ1-4; the D is unclear. The germline CDR1 and CDR2 sequences are SGHRS and YFSETQ. The V end was cut by 0 bases, the J end by 5 bases, with 5 bases between. The CDR3 is made up of 13 amino acids.

The rearrangement uses TRBV30 and TRBJ2-3, with D hard to call. Germline V gene sequence: CDR1 GTSNPN, CDR2 SVGIG (reference sequence). Trimming took 5 bases from V and 0 from J, leaving 6 bases between them. This CDR3 has 12 residues. CDR3 sequence (DNA): TGTGCCTGGGACGCTAGCACAGATACGCAGTATTTT. Translation: CAWDASTDTQYF.

This sequence joins TRBV9 and TRBJ2-1; D unresolved. Germline V gene lookup returns CDR1 SGDLS and CDR2 YYNGEE. The CDR3 length is 17 residues. Trimming pared 4 bases from V and 0 bases from J, leaving 17 bases between. CDR3 in amino acids: CASSSPPPVGSYNEQFF. The CDR3 DNA follows: TGTGCCAGCAGCTCCCCCCCTCCAGTGGGCTCCTACAATGAGCAGTTCTTC.

The CDR3 nucleotides are TGCGCCAGCAGCTTGGCCGGACTAGTCTCCGAGCAGTACTTC. Translating gives CASSLAGLVSEQYF. The rearrangement links TRBV5-1 to TRBJ2-7; 7 bases agree with TRBD2. CDR3 length: 14 amino acids. Germline values: CDR1 SGHRS, CDR2 YFSETQ. V trimming: 0 bases; J trimming: 6 bases; junction bases outside the gene matches: 6.

V gene TRBV5-5 combines with J gene TRBJ1-4, with 7 bases lining up with TRBD1. Germline CDR1 reads SGHKS; CDR2 reads YYEKEE (reference sequence). V was pared by 1 base and J by 8 bases, with 8 bases of the junction left unmatched. This CDR3 spans 15 amino acids. The CDR3: CASSLTGARGEKLFF. The CDR3 DNA reads TGTGCCAGCAGCTTGACAGGGGCGCGAGGGGAAAAACTGTTTTTT. The variable domain in full, with the rest retrieved from reference TRBV5-5 and TRBJ1-4, is DAGVTQSPTHLIKTRGQQVTLRCSPISGHKSVSWYQQVLGQGPQFIFQYYEKEERGRGNFPDRFSARQFPNYSSELNVNALLLGDSALYLCASSLTGARGEKLFFGSGTQLSVL.

The chain joins TRBV30 to TRBJ1-2, with a weak D call TRBD1 (6 bases). From germline, CDR1 is GTSNPN and CDR2 SVGIG (reference sequence). Trimming cost V 3 bases and J 2 bases, with 13 bases left between them. CDR3 length: 14 amino acids. DNA of the CDR3: TGTGCCTGGAGAGGGGGACGGGGGAACTATGGCTACACCTTC. Translating gives CAWRGGRGNYGYTF. The full variable domain, its missing parts supplied by reference TRBV30 and TRBJ1-2, is SQTIHQWPATLVQPVGSPLSLECTVEGTSNPNLYWYRQAAGRGLQLLFYSVGIGQISSEVPQNLSASRPQDRQFILSSKKLLLSDSGFYLCAWRGGRGNYGYTFGSGTRLTVV.

The genes are TRBV4-1 and TRBJ2-2; no clear D gene. This CDR3 contains 11 residues. Germline V gene lookup returns CDR1 MGHRA and CDR2 YSYEKL. V lost 3 bases and J 8 bases, leaving 4 bases between the germline ends. CDR3 in DNA: TGCGCCAGCAGCCATCCTGGGGAGCTGTTTTTT. Translating it yields CASSHPGELFF.